A single sample is the source of the 27 T cell receptor beta chains below, sequenced in a study of early T cells in non-severe SARS-CoV-2 infection. MiXCR, run by TCRdb on the 5' RACE reads, gives a single entry per CDR3 protein. The data show 45,000 to 55,000 distinct CDR3 sequences, with 11% seen just once and roughly 10% held by the top ten. Sample: whole blood. The receptor source for this set is an adult who was a healthcare worker with PCR-confirmed SARS-CoV-2 infection or an uninfected control (not recorded which).

The rearrangement uses TRBV30 and TRBJ1-4; D might be TRBD1 (6 bases). Trimming took 3 bases from V and 6 from J, leaving 20 bases between them. CDR1 GTSNPN and CDR2 SVGIG come from the germline V gene (reference sequence). The CDR3 runs to 16 residues. The CDR3 nucleotides read TGTGCCTGGAGACCCCTGGGGGCAGCTACATATGAAAAACTGTTTTTT. This gives the protein CAWRPLGAATYEKLFF.

This clonotype appeared a few times. J is TRBJ2-3 and V is TRBV10-1; D remains unclear. Germline V gene data show CDR1 as WNHNN and CDR2 as SYGVQD (reference sequence). Trimming stripped 2 bases from V and 2 bases from J, with 5 bases between. CDR3 size: 13 residues. DNA of the CDR3: TGCGCCAGCAGTGAGCCCCCCACAGATACGCAGTATTTT. Encoded protein: CASSEPPTDTQYF.

The V call is TRBV3-1, the J call TRBJ1-1; 7 bases match TRBD1. V lost 1 base and J lost 10; bases outside the gene matches: 6. Germline CDR1 reads LGHDT; CDR2 reads YNNKEL (reference sequence). This CDR3 contains 13 residues. CDR3 loop: CASSQVGTVAAFF. The CDR3 DNA reads as TGTGCCAGCAGCCAAGTAGGGACAGTTGCAGCTTTCTTT.

With regard to this clonotype: The junction departs from the called germline gene at one end, perhaps through a read error. This chain uses TRBV4-2 with TRBJ2-2; the match to TRBD2 covers 14 bases. The CDR3 extends over 20 amino acids. Per germline, CDR1 LGHNA and CDR2 YNFKEQ. The CDR3 sequence: CASSFQTGTSGRRDTGELFF. DNA of the CDR3: TGTGCCAGCAGCTTTCAAACCGGGACTAGCGGGAGACGTGACACTGGGGAGCTGTTTTTT.

This clonotype was counted many times. V usage is TRBV4-2 and J usage is TRBJ1-3, with D hard to call. Deletions cut 0 bases from V and 0 bases from J, with 12 bases between. Germline CDR1 is LGHNA and CDR2 is YNFKEQ. This CDR3 spans 17 amino acids. CDR3 residues: CASSQDPLRTSGNTIYF. The CDR3 DNA reads as TGTGCCAGCAGCCAAGACCCGCTCAGGACCTCTGGAAACACCATATATTTT.

The sample holds a few counts of this clonotype. V gene TRBV19 combines with J gene TRBJ2-2; D perhaps matches TRBD1 (6 bases). V dropped 6 bases and J dropped 2 bases, with 16 bases sitting between them. CDR3 length: 16 amino acids. Germline assignment: CDR1 LNHDA and CDR2 SQIVND (reference sequence). This CDR3 is CASSKDRRQNTGELFF. In DNA, the CDR3 is TGTGCCAGTAGCAAAGACAGGAGACAAAACACCGGGGAGCTGTTTTTT. Variable domain in full (rest from reference TRBV19 and TRBJ2-2): DGGITQSPKYLFRKEGQNVTLSCEQNLNHDAMYWYRQDPGQGLRLIYYSQIVNDFQKGDIAEGYSVSREKKESFPLTVTSAQKNPTAFYLCASSKDRRQNTGELFFGEGSRLTVL.

This clonotype is termed medium-sized. CDR3 protein: CASSPGGGVEGANVLTF. The CDR3 coding sequence is TGTGCCAGCAGTCCAGGGGGCGGGGTGGAAGGGGCCAACGTCCTGACTTTC. This rearrangement joins TRBV12-3 or TRBV12-4 to TRBJ2-6, with 8 positions matching TRBD1. The CDR3 has 17 residues. The J segment lost 4 bases and the V segment lost 5 bases, leaving 10 bases of the junction unmatched.

The chain uses TRBV2 and TRBJ1-6; unclear D gene. Germline loops: CDR1 SNHLY, CDR2 FYNNEI. The length of the CDR3 is 11 residues. V shed 9 bases and J shed 7 bases, with 7 bases lying between them. The CDR3: CASRENSPLHF. The CDR3 DNA is TGTGCCAGTCGGGAGAATTCACCCCTCCACTTT.

This clonotype was found a few times. The rearrangement joins TRBV5-6 to TRBJ2-6; TRBD2 agrees at 7 bases. With V trimmed by 4 bases and J by 4 bases, 5 bases remained unmatched. Germline V gene sequence: CDR1 SGHDT, CDR2 YYEEEE. This CDR3 comprises 15 residues. The CDR3 loop reads CASSPGGTGANVLTF. The CDR3 DNA reads TGTGCCAGCAGCCCCGGGGGGACCGGGGCCAACGTCCTGACTTTC.

This clonotype appeared many times. The rearrangement uses TRBV28 and TRBJ2-1; 7 bases fit TRBD2. This CDR3 comprises 15 residues. CDR1 is MDHEN, CDR2 SYDVKM, per germline. V shed 1 base, J shed 8 bases, and the junction held 8 bases outside the gene matches. CDR3 sequence reads: CASSLLGGSRDEQFF. In DNA, the CDR3 is TGTGCCAGCAGTTTATTAGGCGGGAGTCGGGATGAGCAGTTCTTC.

This clonotype was seen many times. The V and J genes are TRBV12-3 or TRBV12-4 and TRBJ2-1, with TRBD2 matching over 10 bases. V shed 6 bases and J 2 bases; nucleotides not matched to a gene: 4. This CDR3 has 15 residues. The CDR3 region has the DNA TGTGCCAGCAGCCGAGCGGGAGGGCCCTACAATGAGCAGTTCTTC. It yields the protein CASSRAGGPYNEQFF.

A few counts support this clonotype. The chain links TRBV20-1 to TRBJ1-6; tentative D call: TRBD1 (6 bases). The germline V gene encodes CDR1 DFQATT and CDR2 SNEGSKA (reference sequence). V lost 0 bases and J lost 10, with 16 bases in between. The CDR3 is 15 residues long. CDR3 region: CSARDGGARESPLHF. Written as DNA, the CDR3 is TGCAGTGCTAGAGATGGGGGGGCGCGAGAATCACCCCTCCACTTT.

This clonotype has ten or more counts. V usage is TRBV7-2 and J usage is TRBJ1-1, with D perhaps matching TRBD1 (6 bases). The CDR3 is 14 amino acids. Germline lookup yields CDR1 SGHTA and CDR2 FQGNSA. The V end was cut by 5 bases, the J end by 7 bases, with 17 bases between. The CDR3 sequence: CASSRTAKLNEAFF. In nucleotides, the CDR3 is TGTGCCAGCAGCAGGACAGCAAAATTAAATGAAGCTTTCTTT.

This clonotype was counted only a few times. The rearrangement joins TRBV12-3 or TRBV12-4 to TRBJ2-1; D gene unclear. With 2 bases removed from V and 8 bases from J, the gap between germline ends came to 4 bases. CDR3 length: 11 residues. The CDR3 sequence is CASSLTYEQFF. The CDR3 DNA follows: TGTGCCAGCAGTTTAACCTATGAGCAGTTCTTC.

This clonotype was counted between two and nine times. The chain employs TRBV28 and TRBJ2-1, with D possibly matching TRBD2 (6 bases). The V gene's germline CDR1 is MDHEN and CDR2 SYDVKM. The CDR3 has 13 amino acids. Trimming took off 6 bases at V and 9 bases at J, with 15 bases between the two ends. The CDR3 DNA follows: TGTGCCAGCAGGGAACCGGGACTGGGTGAGCAGTTCTTC. It is translated as CASREPGLGEQFF.

This clonotype was counted many times. The rearrangement joins TRBV28 to TRBJ2-7; no clear D gene. The CDR3 is made up of 14 amino acids. V shed 3 bases and J shed 4 bases, with 13 bases lying between them. From germline, CDR1 is MDHEN and CDR2 SYDVKM. The CDR3 protein is CASSFSGPRYEQYF. CDR3 DNA sequence: TGTGCCAGCAGTTTCTCGGGTCCCAGGTACGAGCAGTACTTC.

The chain combines TRBV10-3 with TRBJ1-2; maybe TRBD1 (5 bases). Germline CDR1 reads ENHRY; CDR2 reads SYGVKD. The CDR3 is 13 amino acids. V lost 0 bases, J lost 4 bases, and 6 bases lay in between. The DNA for the CDR3 is TGTGCCATCAGTGAGTCTGGGGGCTATGGCTACACCTTC. As protein: CAISESGGYGYTF.

This clonotype was seen ten or more times. The J gene is TRBJ1-5, the V gene TRBV12-3 or TRBV12-4; tentatively, D is TRBD1 (6 bases). V was pared by 6 bases and J by 7 bases, with 13 bases between. CDR3 length equals 13 residues. The CDR3 spells CASRYRVGQPQHF. The CDR3 coding sequence is TGTGCCAGCAGGTACAGGGTAGGCCAGCCCCAGCATTTT.

This clonotype was seen ten or more times. The CDR3 sequence is CSARETGRDYEQYF. The CDR3 coding sequence is TGCAGTGCTAGAGAAACAGGGAGGGACTACGAGCAGTACTTC. The chain carries TRBV20-1 and TRBJ2-7; a weak D match, TRBD2 (7 bases). The CDR3 is made up of 14 amino acids. Trimming removed 0 bases at V and 3 bases at J, with 12 bases between. The germline CDR1 and CDR2 sequences are DFQATT and SNEGSKA (reference sequence).

This clonotype occurred many times. CDR3 nucleotide sequence: TGTGCCAGCAGTAGACAGGGGGCAATGGGAACTAATGAAAAACTGTTTTTT. As protein: CASSRQGAMGTNEKLFF. This chain links TRBV28 with TRBJ1-4; 10 bases are shared with TRBD1. CDR3 length: 17 residues. Germline V gene data show CDR1 as MDHEN and CDR2 as SYDVKM. Trimming removed 5 bases from V and 1 base from J; junction bases left unmatched: 7.

This rearrangement joins TRBV28 to TRBJ1-6, with 10 bases identical to TRBD1. The V segment lost 7 bases and the J segment 9 bases; nucleotides outside the gene matches: 9. CDR1 and CDR2 (germline): MDHEN, SYDVKM. This CDR3 contains 15 residues. CDR3 DNA: TGTGCCAGCACCTTTAGGGGACAGGGGTTTTCACCCCTCCACTTT. Residues: CASTFRGQGFSPLHF.

The J gene is TRBJ2-7, the V gene TRBV11-2; D tentatively reads TRBD1 or TRBD2 (6 bases each). From germline, CDR1 is SGHAT and CDR2 FQNNGV. Trimming left V 6 bases short and J 1 base short, with 13 bases between. This CDR3 contains 14 residues. CDR3 DNA: TGTGCCAGCAGTAGGAGGGACATTTCCTACGAGCAGTACTTC. This encodes CASSRRDISYEQYF.

This clonotype was detected many times. The V call is TRBV29-1, the J call TRBJ1-2; D call uncertain. Trimming removed 7 bases from V and 4 bases from J, with 10 bases in between. Germline CDR1 SQVTM, CDR2 ANQGSEA. The CDR3 has 11 residues. CDR3 bases: TGCAGCGCCGTTGAGGGCTATGGCTACACCTTC. It translates to CSAVEGYGYTF.

This clonotype was picked up a small number of times. This chain links TRBV28 with TRBJ2-7; unclear D gene. Trimming stripped 5 bases from V and 7 bases from J, with 12 bases between. This CDR3 is built from 12 residues. The germline V gene encodes CDR1 MDHEN and CDR2 SYDVKM. CDR3 DNA sequence: TGTGCCAGCAGTCGGACCACTTTTGAGCAGTACTTC. As protein: CASSRTTFEQYF.

V and J are TRBV28 and TRBJ2-7; D perhaps matches TRBD1 (6 bases). CDR3 length equals 11 residues. The V end lost 5 bases, the J end lost 9 bases, and 11 bases lay between the germline ends. Germline V gene sequence: CDR1 MDHEN, CDR2 SYDVKM. The CDR3 nucleotides read TGTGCCAGCAGTAATCAGGGGAGGCAGTACTTC. It is translated as CASSNQGRQYF.

This clonotype was observed at least ten times. V is TRBV12-3 or TRBV12-4 and J is TRBJ2-1, with 8 bases fitting TRBD2. V was clipped by 5 bases and J by 0 bases; unmatched bases: 6. This CDR3 contains 16 residues. CDR3 loop: CASSATGGSSYNEQFF. The DNA of the CDR3 is TGTGCCAGCAGTGCTACGGGGGGGAGCTCCTACAATGAGCAGTTCTTC.

This clonotype was counted many times. This chain connects TRBV25-1 to TRBJ2-7; weak D call: TRBD2 (5 bases). This CDR3 has 13 amino acids. Germline V gene lookup returns CDR1 MGHDK and CDR2 SYGVNS. Trimming removed 4 bases from V and 2 bases from J, with 9 bases in between. CDR3 in DNA: TGTGCCAGCAGTGTGACGGGAACCTACGAGCAGTACTTC. This sequence encodes CASSVTGTYEQYF.